This is a list of T cell receptor beta chains from one sample in a study of T cell changes during pregnancy in multiple sclerosis. The table came from immunoSEQ multiplex PCR; TCRdb's copy has only in-frame clones and leaves some out. The repertoire includes more than 55,000 clones, approximately 94% of them detected once, and under 3% sits in the top ten. Source: CD8+ T cells from peripheral blood mononuclear cells, taken after pregnancy. Every receptor here comes from a female donor with multiple sclerosis, enrolled in a pregnancy study. Both conserved end residues are part of each CDR3. A D gene is named only where the DNA matches it firmly.

d_gene	v_gene	j_gene	CDR3nt	CDR3aa
-	TRBV27	TRBJ1-2	TGTGCCAGCAGTTTAACGGCAGGCCTGTTCTATGGCTACACCTTC	CASSLTAGLFYGYTF
-	TRBV10-2	TRBJ1-2	TGCGCCAGCAGTGATGAGAGCTATGGCTACACCTTC	CASSDESYGYTF
TRBD2	TRBV9	TRBJ2-7	TGTGCCAGCAGCGGGGGACTAGCGGACTCCTACGAGCAGTACTTC	CASSGGLADSYEQYF
TRBD1	TRBV11-2	TRBJ2-5	TGTGCCAGCAGCCTGGACAGGGGTCCGGCTCGAGAGACCCAGTACTTC	CASSLDRGPARETQYF
TRBD2	TRBV2	TRBJ2-3	TGTGCCAGCAGTGGGGGGGGAGATACGCAGTATTTT	CASSGGGDTQYF
TRBD2	TRBV2	TRBJ2-2	TGTGCCAGCAGTGGACTAGCCGAGCCCGGGGAGCTGTTTTTT	CASSGLAEPGELFF
TRBD1	TRBV7-8	TRBJ2-7	TGTGCCAGCAGCTCGCAGCAGGGGACAGCTTCCTACGAGCAGTACTTC	CASSSQQGTASYEQYF
TRBD2	TRBV27	TRBJ2-7	TGTGCCAGCAGTCGGACGGGAGGTCAACACGAGCAGTACTTC	CASSRTGGQHEQYF
-	TRBV5-1	TRBJ2-1	TGCGCCAGCAGTACGCTAGGCAATGAGCAGTTCTTC	CASSTLGNEQFF
TRBD2	TRBV6-4	TRBJ2-1	TGTGCCAGCAGTGAATTGGGACTAGCGGGAGGGATCTACAATGAGCAGTTCTTC	CASSELGLAGGIYNEQFF